This TCR beta chain was found in a study of glioma-infiltrating T cells. The CDR3 extends over 15 amino acids. Trimming at V came to 6 bases and at J to 4 bases, leaving 4 bases not matched to a gene. This clonotype was observed a few times. Its antigen is unidentified. Overall study findings and caveats: Very few CDR3 sequences were shared between tissue and blood. Tissue-blood divergence was below expectation in non-neoplastic patients, above in gliomas.

Using RNA template, CDR3s of TCR alpha and beta were amplified with iRepertoire arm-PCR. One-step reverse transcription and amplification started from around 100-400 ng of tissue mRNA or PBMC total RNA. TCRdb used MiXCR to reprocess the multiplex PCR reads, holding one entry per CDR3 protein. This repertoire shows some 190,000 distinct CDR3 sequences, more than 25% found once; its top ten account for 20% to 25%. The specimen sequenced was glioma tissue, nonneoplastic brain tissue, or PBMCs (not recorded which). The V and J genes are TRBV12-3 or TRBV12-4 and TRBJ2-2; 11 nucleotides line up with TRBD1. The clonotype comes from a human donor with low-grade glioma or glioblastoma, undergoing nonglioma brain surgery, or in good health (not recorded which). CDR3 in amino acids: CASSPGTGGTGELFF. The CDR3 DNA sequence: TGTGCCAGCAGCCCCGGGACAGGGGGCACCGGGGAGCTGTTTTTT.